The 13 T cell receptor beta chains below were found in one sample sequenced in a study of circulating tumor DNA in untreated peripheral T-cell lymphoma. The repertoire was sequenced with immunoSEQ multiplex PCR; TCRdb's copy has only in-frame clones and lacks some. The data show 160 or so clones, approximately 88% seen once. Sequenced: cell-free DNA from blood serum. The receptors were gathered from a human donor with peripheral T-cell lymphoma.

For the CDR3, the DNA is TGTGCCAGCAGCGTACTAGGGACTAGCGGGGATCAGTTCTTC. Amino acids: CASSVLGTSGDQFF. This chain connects TRBV9 to TRBJ2-1; TRBD2 matches at 13 bases. This CDR3 region has 14 residues. Germline trimming cut 1 base from V and 13 bases from J; bases unmatched to any gene: 5. CDR1 and CDR2 (germline): SGDLS, YYNGEE.

This chain uses TRBV4-1 with TRBJ2-7; 8 bases are shared with TRBD1. CDR1 is MGHRA, CDR2 YSYEKL, per germline. Trimming cost V 2 bases and J 6 bases; bases outside gene matches: 3. There are 13 residues in the CDR3. This CDR3 is CASSQIGQGEQYF. The CDR3, as DNA: TGCGCCAGCAGCCAAATCGGACAGGGCGAGCAGTACTTC.

This chain uses TRBV10-1 with TRBJ2-6; D is unclear. Per germline, CDR1 WNHNN and CDR2 SYGVQD (reference sequence). The CDR3 runs to 18 residues. V lost 5 bases, J lost 5 bases, and 22 bases lay in between. CDR3 amino acids: CASSPALIAQSRANVLTF. In DNA, the CDR3 is TGCGCCAGCAGTCCGGCTCTGATCGCACAAAGTCGGGCCAACGTCCTGACTTTC.

This clone was seen just once. The V call is TRBV7-7, the J call TRBJ2-6; no reliable D call. CDR1 and CDR2 from the germline V gene are SSHAT and FNYEAQ (reference sequence). This CDR3 comprises 17 residues. With 5 bases removed from V and 5 bases from J, the gap between germline ends came to 19 bases. The DNA of the CDR3 is TGTGCCAGCAGCCAACGGTCGCCACAAAGTCGGGCCAACGTCCTGACTTTC. It yields the protein CASSQRSPQSRANVLTF.

The genes are TRBV29-1 and TRBJ1-4, with D possibly TRBD1 on 5 matching bases. The CDR3 length is 15 residues. Between the trimmed V and J ends, which lost 7 bases and 4 bases, there was a span of 19 bases. CDR1 is SQVTM and CDR2 is ANQGSEA in the germline V gene. This CDR3 is CSARAGPSGNEKLFF. DNA of the CDR3: TGCAGCGCCCGGGCAGGGCCCTCCGGTAATGAAAAACTGTTTTTT.

The chain joins TRBV4-1 to TRBJ2-1; maybe TRBD2 (6 bases). Germline V lookup: CDR1 MGHRA, CDR2 YSYEKL. The V end was cut by 6 bases, the J end by 14 bases, with 20 bases between. The CDR3 totals 13 residues. CDR3 amino acids: CASRGSIGGSEFF. The CDR3 DNA sequence: TGCGCCAGCAGGGGCTCAATTGGGGGGTCCGAGTTCTTC.

This chain uses TRBV5-1 with TRBJ1-1, with D maybe TRBD1 (5 bases). Per germline, CDR1 SGHRS and CDR2 YFSETQ. The CDR3 contains 14 residues. Trimming took 0 bases from V and 4 from J, leaving 10 bases between them. The CDR3 DNA reads TGCGCCAGCAGCTTGGTCGGGGCTCTCACTGAAGCTTTCTTT. Translation gives CASSLVGALTEAFF.

This chain links TRBV28 with TRBJ2-5, with a tentative D call TRBD2 (5 bases). The CDR3 covers 16 residues. Per the germline V gene, CDR1 is MDHEN and CDR2 is SYDVKM. V lost 7 bases, J lost 5 bases, and 23 bases lay in between. The CDR3 DNA is TGTGCCAGCACCCTAACCATGAGTAGCGCGACGGAGACCCAGTACTTC. Translated: CASTLTMSSATETQYF.

This sequence joins TRBV27 and TRBJ2-7, with 8 nucleotides matching TRBD1. This CDR3 contains 14 residues. The germline CDR1 and CDR2 sequences are MNHEY and SMNVEV (reference sequence). V shed 8 bases, J shed 2 bases, and the junction held 8 bases outside the gene matches. The CDR3 loop is CASGWDRLAYEQYF. In nucleotides, the CDR3 is TGTGCCAGCGGCTGGGACAGGTTGGCCTACGAGCAGTACTTC.

J is TRBJ1-5 and V is TRBV28, with no clear D. The CDR3 loop spans 13 amino acids. Germline lookup yields CDR1 MDHEN and CDR2 SYDVKM. Trimming removed 2 bases at V and 9 bases at J, with 11 bases between. DNA of the CDR3: TGTGCCAGCAGTTTAGACCCGACGGGGCCCCAGCATTTT. Translating it yields CASSLDPTGPQHF.

This clone showed up just a few times. This chain connects TRBV5-4 to TRBJ1-5, with D hard to call. CDR1 and CDR2 from the germline V gene are SGHNT and YYREEE (reference sequence). CDR3 length: 13 amino acids. V was shortened by 0 bases and J by 7 bases, with 8 bases between the two germline ends. For the CDR3, the DNA is TGTGCCAGCAGCTTGGACCGTGAACAGCCCCAGCATTTT. This gives the protein CASSLDREQPQHF.

The rearrangement uses TRBV6-5 and TRBJ1-5, with 8 positions matching TRBD1. Germline CDR1 is MNHEY and CDR2 is SVGAGI. The CDR3 contains 14 residues. V shed 5 bases, J shed 6 bases, and the junction held 6 bases outside the gene matches. CDR3 DNA: TGTGCCAGCAGTAATGGGACAGGCATTCAGCCCCAGCATTTT. This gives the protein CASSNGTGIQPQHF.

The chain recombines TRBV18 with TRBJ2-7, with 7 bases lining up with TRBD2. CDR3 size: 15 residues. The germline V gene encodes CDR1 KGHSH and CDR2 LQKENI. V was pared by 6 bases and J by 4 bases, with 12 bases of the junction left unmatched. The CDR3 coding sequence is TGTGCCAGCTCTACCGGGACTACCTCAATTTACGAGCAGTACTTC. As protein: CASSTGTTSIYEQYF.